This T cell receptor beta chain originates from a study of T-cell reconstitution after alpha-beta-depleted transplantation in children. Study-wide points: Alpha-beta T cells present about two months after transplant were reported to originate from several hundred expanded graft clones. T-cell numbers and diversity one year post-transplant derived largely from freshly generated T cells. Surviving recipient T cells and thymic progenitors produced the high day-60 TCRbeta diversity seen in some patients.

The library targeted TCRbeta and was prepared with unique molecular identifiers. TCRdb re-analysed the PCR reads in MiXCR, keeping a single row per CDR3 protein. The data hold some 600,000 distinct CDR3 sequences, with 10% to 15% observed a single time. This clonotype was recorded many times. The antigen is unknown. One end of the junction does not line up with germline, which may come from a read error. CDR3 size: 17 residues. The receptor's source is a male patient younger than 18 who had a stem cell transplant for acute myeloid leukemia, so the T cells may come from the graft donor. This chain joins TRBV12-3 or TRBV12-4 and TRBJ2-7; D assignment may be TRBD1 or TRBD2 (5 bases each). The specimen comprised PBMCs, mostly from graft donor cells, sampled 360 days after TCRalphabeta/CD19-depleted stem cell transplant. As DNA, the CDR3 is TGTGCCAGCAGCTTAGTTTTGAGGGGCGGAGGCTCCTACGAGCAGTACTTC. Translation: CASSLVLRGGGSYEQYF.